Below, 15 T cell receptor beta chains from the same sample are listed, as sequenced in a study of T cell responses to AZD1222 COVID-19 vaccine (dated by TCRdb to the early 2020s). The sample's time point, from its label and the paper: about 28 days (+/-7) after the second vaccine dose. The library came from the immunoSEQ multiplex PCR assay. TCRdb mirrors the immuneACCESS table, restricted to in-frame sequences. Some clones are absent from its copies; in checked studies, under half trace to an unresolved V gene, and the reason for the others is unknown. Present in this sample are over 100,000 clones, about 85% of which were seen just once. Around 2.5% of the sample is taken by the ten largest. The sample consisted of peripheral blood, taken 28 days after the second AZD1222 dose. The receptors come from an adult who received the AZD1222 COVID-19 vaccine.

The chain is built from TRBV5-1 and TRBJ1-1; TRBD1 is a possible D gene (5 bases). The CDR3 is 14 amino acids. Germline lookup yields CDR1 SGHRS and CDR2 YFSETQ. V was pared by 0 bases and J by 3 bases, with 9 bases between. CDR3 sequence: CASSLVARDTEAFF. As DNA, the CDR3 is TGCGCCAGCAGCTTGGTTGCCAGGGACACTGAAGCTTTCTTT.

The genes are TRBV15 and TRBJ2-2; no definite D call. V lost 5 bases, J lost 2 bases, and 6 bases lay in between. In germline, CDR1 is LNHNV, CDR2 YYDKDF (reference sequence). This CDR3 spans 13 amino acids. The CDR3 protein is CATSGYNTGELFF. In nucleotides, the CDR3 is TGTGCCACCAGCGGTTATAACACCGGGGAGCTGTTTTTT.

This chain uses TRBV30 with TRBJ2-7; D is perhaps TRBD2 (6 bases). The V gene's germline CDR1 is GTSNPN and CDR2 SVGIG (reference sequence). V lost 0 bases, J lost 6 bases, and 27 bases lay in between. The CDR3 has 18 residues. The CDR3 spells CAWSVRRGTTFAASEQYF. As DNA, the CDR3 is TGTGCCTGGAGTGTACGGAGGGGTACCACTTTCGCCGCCTCCGAGCAGTACTTC.

The chain carries TRBV4-1 and TRBJ2-3, with D possibly matching TRBD1 (5 bases). This CDR3 is built from 13 residues. CDR1 and CDR2 (germline): MGHRA, YSYEKL. The V gene lost 1 base and the J gene lost 4 bases, with 6 bases spanning the gap. DNA of the CDR3: TGCGCCAGCAGCCAAGTAGGGGCAGATACGCAGTATTTT. Protein sequence: CASSQVGADTQYF.

This chain links TRBV18 with TRBJ1-1; TRBD1 might be the D (6 bases). CDR1 is KGHSH, CDR2 LQKENI, per germline. This CDR3 has 15 residues. Between the trimmed V and J ends, which lost 2 bases and 2 bases, there was a span of 12 bases. CDR3 loop: CASSPNRALNTEAFF. For the CDR3, the DNA is TGTGCCAGCTCACCAAACAGGGCCCTTAACACTGAAGCTTTCTTT.

The genes are TRBV27 and TRBJ2-7; 10 bases line up with TRBD1. The CDR3 sequence is 15 residues long. With V trimmed by 6 bases and J by 1 base, 6 bases remained unmatched. Germline CDR1 and CDR2: MNHEY and SMNVEV (reference sequence). The CDR3 nucleotides are TGTGCCAGCAGGGGTCCGGGACAGGGGTCCTACGAGCAGTACTTC. This translates into CASRGPGQGSYEQYF.

The chain combines TRBV4-2 with TRBJ2-2; D gene unclear. Deletions cut 11 bases from V and 8 bases from J, with 15 bases between. This CDR3 has 12 residues. Germline assignment: CDR1 LGHNA and CDR2 YNFKEQ. The CDR3 nucleotides are TGTGCCGCTGGCGAGACCGAGGGGGAGCTGTTTTTT. Its protein is CAAGETEGELFF.

Only a few counts were recorded for this clone. The chain employs TRBV5-1 and TRBJ1-1; possible D gene TRBD1, 5 bases. The CDR3 is made up of 15 amino acids. Looked up from germline, CDR1 is SGHRS and CDR2 is YFSETQ. Between the trimmed V and J ends, which lost 0 bases and 3 bases, there was a span of 12 bases. The CDR3 spells CASSLGAGRDTEAFF. The CDR3 DNA follows: TGCGCCAGCAGCTTGGGGGCAGGGCGAGACACTGAAGCTTTCTTT.

This chain uses TRBV5-6 with TRBJ1-2; 7 bases map to TRBD1. Unmatched junction bases numbered 16, after V lost 6 bases and J lost 5 bases. The germline V gene has CDR1 SGHDT and CDR2 YYEEEE. This CDR3 region has 16 residues. In DNA form, the CDR3 reads TGTGCCAGCAACACTCCCTCCAGGGGGGTCTTTTATGGCTACACCTTC. Its translation is CASNTPSRGVFYGYTF. Based on the CDR3 plus reference TRBV5-6 and TRBJ1-2, the full variable domain is DAGVTQSPTHLIKTRGQQVTLRCSPKSGHDTVSWYQQALGQGPQFIFQYYEEEERQRGNFPDRFSGHQFPNYSSELNVNALLLGDSALYLCASNTPSRGVFYGYTFGSGTRLTVV.

This sequence joins TRBV30 and TRBJ2-7, with a weak D call TRBD1 (6 bases). The ends were cut back, 2 bases at V and 3 bases at J, with 11 bases in the middle. The CDR3 covers 13 residues. Germline CDR1 reads GTSNPN; CDR2 reads SVGIG (reference sequence). CDR3 region: CAWSRQDRYEQYF. In nucleotides, the CDR3 is TGTGCCTGGAGTCGACAGGACCGCTACGAGCAGTACTTC.

V and J are TRBV18 and TRBJ1-1, with 7 bases fitting TRBD1. Germline CDR1 and CDR2: KGHSH and LQKENI. The V gene end was trimmed by 5 bases and the J gene end by 1 base; junction bases not matched to a gene: 4. The CDR3 totals 14 residues. This CDR3 reads CASSWDSENTEAFF. CDR3 nucleotides: TGTGCCAGCTCATGGGACAGCGAGAACACTGAAGCTTTCTTT.

The J gene is TRBJ1-1, the V gene TRBV3-1 (or the pseudogene TRBV3-2), with D unclear. The V gene's germline CDR1 is LGHDT and CDR2 YNNKEL (reference sequence). This CDR3 comprises 15 residues. The V and J ends lost 4 bases and 4 bases respectively, with 16 bases between them. This CDR3 reads CASSLSYALATEAFF. CDR3 nucleotides: TGTGCCAGCAGCCTCAGTTACGCCCTGGCCACTGAAGCTTTCTTT.

A few counts support this clone. The rearrangement links TRBV29-1 to TRBJ2-7; a possible D gene is TRBD1 (5 bases). This CDR3 has 12 amino acids. Per germline, CDR1 SQVTM and CDR2 ANQGSEA. Deletions cut 1 base from V and 2 bases from J, with 6 bases between. The CDR3 loop reads CSVEGQTYEQYF. The CDR3 bases are TGCAGCGTTGAAGGACAGACCTACGAGCAGTACTTC.

The CDR3 coding sequence is TGTGCCAGCAGCAAAAAGGGGGAATCCAATCAGCCCCAGCATTTT. Encoded protein: CASSKKGESNQPQHF. The V gene is TRBV21-1, the J gene TRBJ1-5; the tabulated D call, TRBD1, remains unverified against the DNA. TRBV21-1 is a documented pseudogene. CDR3 length equals 15 residues.

The rearrangement links TRBV5-6 to TRBJ1-2; D unclear. The CDR3 is 13 amino acids. Per germline, CDR1 SGHDT and CDR2 YYEEEE. With 4 bases removed from V and 5 bases from J, the gap between germline ends came to 12 bases. The CDR3 here is CASSLDRGYGYTF. The CDR3 coding sequence is TGTGCCAGCAGCCTGGACCGGGGTTATGGCTACACCTTC.